Shown below are 10 T cell receptor beta chains from a single sample sequenced in a study of shared clonotypes between healthy human individuals. Terminally differentiated effector memory CD45RA+ cells were left out of the naive CD8 fraction, which was CD45RO-negative and positively selected for CCR7. TCRdb's copy holds only in-frame clones and misses some; the assay was immunoSEQ multiplex PCR. The table records about 610,000 clones, around 96% of them present only once. What was sequenced was naive CD8+ T cells sorted from blood. The receptors come from a woman younger than 45 in good health.

The chain recombines TRBV5-5 with TRBJ1-5; D is undetermined. The CDR3 has 15 residues. Trimming stripped 0 bases from V and 2 bases from J, with 9 bases between. The germline gives CDR1 SGHKS, CDR2 YYEKEE (reference sequence). For the CDR3, the DNA is TGTGCCAGCAGCTTGGGGGGATATGGCAATCAGCCCCAGCATTTT. Its protein is CASSLGGYGNQPQHF.

The V and J genes are TRBV29-1 and TRBJ2-2; maybe TRBD1 (6 bases). Looked up from germline, CDR1 is SQVTM and CDR2 is ANQGSEA. This CDR3 spans 14 amino acids. V was pared by 7 bases and J by 3 bases, with 15 bases between. This chain's CDR3 is CSAWGTKDTGELFF. The DNA of the CDR3 is TGCAGCGCTTGGGGGACAAAAGACACCGGGGAGCTGTTTTTT.

The chain couples TRBV2 to TRBJ1-2, with D possibly matching TRBD1 (6 bases). V lost 6 bases and J 4 bases, leaving 9 bases between the germline ends. This CDR3 contains 12 residues. Germline V gene lookup returns CDR1 SNHLY and CDR2 FYNNEI. The CDR3 loop reads CASRDRIYGYTF. DNA of the CDR3: TGTGCCAGCAGGGACAGAATCTATGGCTACACCTTC.

J is TRBJ1-1 and V is TRBV7-2, with 8 bases identical to TRBD1. The germline gives CDR1 SGHTA, CDR2 FQGNSA. Losses at the gene ends were 4 bases for V and 1 base for J; bases not matched to a gene: 2. The CDR3 has 14 residues. This CDR3 reads CASSSGTGNTEAFF. CDR3 DNA: TGTGCCAGCAGCTCCGGGACAGGGAACACTGAAGCTTTCTTT.

This clone was counted a single time. The rearrangement joins TRBV5-6 to TRBJ1-5; the D is unclear. V shed 4 bases and J shed 7 bases, with 15 bases lying between them. This CDR3 comprises 14 residues. Germline-derived CDR1 and CDR2 are SGHDT and YYEEEE. CDR3 sequence (DNA): TGTGCCAGCAGCCCGGACGGGCGGCAGCAGCCCCAGCATTTT. This sequence encodes CASSPDGRQQPQHF.

The chain joins TRBV27 to TRBJ2-1; D gene uncertain. The CDR3 length is 13 residues. The V end lost 2 bases, the J end lost 6 bases, and 8 bases lay between the germline ends. Germline V lookup: CDR1 MNHEY, CDR2 SMNVEV (reference sequence). The CDR3 loop is CASSLVGTNEQFF. The CDR3 nucleotides read TGTGCCAGCAGTTTAGTGGGTACCAATGAGCAGTTCTTC.

This chain joins TRBV15 and TRBJ2-1, with 9 bases aligning to TRBD2. Trimming removed 5 bases from V and 8 bases from J; junction bases left unmatched: 4. Germline V CDR1 and CDR2: LNHNV, YYDKDF (reference sequence). The CDR3 covers 13 residues. The CDR3 sequence: CATSGTSLHEQFF. The CDR3 nucleotides read TGTGCCACCAGCGGGACTAGCCTCCATGAGCAGTTCTTC.

The chain is built from TRBV2 and TRBJ2-1, with 11 bases that match TRBD2. J was trimmed by 5 bases and V by 6 bases; bases with no gene match: 6. Germline V gene sequence: CDR1 SNHLY, CDR2 FYNNEI. The CDR3 runs to 15 residues. The CDR3 region has the DNA TGTGCCAGCAGGGCGACTAGCGGGGCAAACAATGAGCAGTTCTTC. Its protein product is CASRATSGANNEQFF.

The rearrangement links TRBV28 to TRBJ2-7, with a weak D call TRBD2 (6 bases). Per the germline V gene, CDR1 is MDHEN and CDR2 is SYDVKM. This CDR3 spans 14 amino acids. The V end lost 7 bases, the J end lost 1 base, and 14 bases lay between the germline ends. The CDR3: CASTPWGTSYEQYF. CDR3 sequence (DNA): TGTGCCAGCACCCCCTGGGGGACTTCCTACGAGCAGTACTTC.

CDR3 coding DNA: TGCGCCAGCAGCCAATATAGCGGGAGCTCCTACAATGAGCAGTTCTTC. Amino acid sequence: CASSQYSGSSYNEQFF. The rearrangement uses TRBV4-1 and TRBJ2-1; 9 bases map to TRBD2. V lost 2 bases, J lost 0 bases, and 2 bases stayed unmatched. Germline values: CDR1 MGHRA, CDR2 YSYEKL. CDR3 length: 16 residues.